These 22 T cell receptor beta chains originate from one sample sequenced in a study of cytomegalovirus exposure and HLA in healthy donors. It was with 60 Vbeta and 13 Jbeta primers that the PCR ran. The assay was immunoSEQ multiplex PCR, and TCRdb's table has in-frame clones only and misses some. Counted here are about 59,000 clones, roughly 80% occurring once; the ten biggest clones make up under 2%. Specimen: PBMCs. All receptors come from a human donor in good health.

V usage is TRBV2 and J usage is TRBJ2-4; 8 bases agree with TRBD1. Germline CDR1 reads SNHLY; CDR2 reads FYNNEI. Germline trimming cut 2 bases from V and 7 bases from J; bases unmatched to any gene: 7. CDR3 length: 15 residues. CDR3 bases: TGTGCCAGCAGTGAATTCGGACAGGGCTCCAACATTCAGTACTTC. Translating it yields CASSEFGQGSNIQYF.

CDR3 coding DNA: TGTGCCAGCAGCATTAACAGGGGTGGAGAGACCCAGTACTTC. Residues: CASSINRGGETQYF. This chain connects TRBV11-3 to TRBJ2-5; 7 positions agree with TRBD1. The CDR3 extends over 14 amino acids. CDR1 SGHNT and CDR2 YENEEA come from the germline V gene. Trimming at V came to 5 bases and at J to 4 bases, leaving 7 bases not matched to a gene.

This clone showed up just once. V is TRBV27 and J is TRBJ1-1, with 10 bases aligning to TRBD1. The CDR3 has 16 amino acids. The germline V gene encodes CDR1 MNHEY and CDR2 SMNVEV (reference sequence). The J segment lost 5 bases and the V segment lost 1 base, leaving 7 bases of the junction unmatched. CDR3 sequence: CASSLWGQGFLTEAFF. The CDR3 DNA sequence: TGTGCCAGCAGTTTATGGGGACAGGGGTTTTTGACTGAAGCTTTCTTT.

The V call is TRBV7-3, the J call TRBJ2-3, with TRBD2 as a possible D gene (5 bases). In germline, CDR1 is SGHTA, CDR2 FQGTGA. CDR3 size: 16 residues. The V end lost 0 bases, the J end lost 8 bases, and 18 bases lay between the germline ends. The CDR3: CASSLTGGPPEITQYF. CDR3 DNA sequence: TGTGCCAGCAGCTTAACGGGCGGGCCCCCTGAGATTACGCAGTATTTT.

The chain employs TRBV11-2 and TRBJ2-7, with 8 positions matching TRBD2. The germline gives CDR1 SGHAT, CDR2 FQNNGV. The V and J ends lost 6 bases and 5 bases, in that order; junction bases with no gene match: 12. There are 15 residues in the CDR3. As DNA, the CDR3 is TGTGCCAGCAGGTCGATAAGCGGGAGAAAGAACGAGCAGTACTTC. Protein product: CASRSISGRKNEQYF.

This clone was detected once. The V and J genes are TRBV18 and TRBJ1-1; 8 positions agree with TRBD1. The CDR3 covers 15 residues. V shed 5 bases, J shed 1 base, and the junction held 6 bases outside the gene matches. Germline V gene data show CDR1 as KGHSH and CDR2 as LQKENI. CDR3 amino acids: CASSARDRPNTEAFF. CDR3 DNA: TGTGCCAGCTCAGCAAGGGACAGGCCGAACACTGAAGCTTTCTTT.

The CDR3 spells CAIRRTSGSVTNEQFF. The CDR3 nucleotides are TGTGCCATCAGGCGGACTAGCGGGAGTGTGACCAATGAGCAGTTCTTC. V usage is TRBV10-3 and J usage is TRBJ2-1; 13 nucleotides match TRBD2. J lost 6 bases, V lost 6 bases, and 8 bases had no gene match. CDR3 length equals 16 residues. The germline gives CDR1 ENHRY, CDR2 SYGVKD.

The chain links TRBV18 to TRBJ1-6; D remains ambiguous. This CDR3 has 13 residues. The germline V gene has CDR1 KGHSH and CDR2 LQKENI. V gave up 1 base and J gave up 7 bases, with 5 bases separating them. CDR3 nucleotides: TGTGCCAGCTCACCACGCGCCAATTCACCCCTCCACTTT. Amino acids: CASSPRANSPLHF.

The chain links TRBV27 to TRBJ2-5; 9 bases map to TRBD2. The ends lost 2 bases at V and 5 bases at J; junction bases unmatched: 3. This CDR3 has 14 amino acids. Germline CDR1 and CDR2: MNHEY and SMNVEV (reference sequence). CDR3 DNA sequence: TGTGCCAGCAGTTTAGTAGCGGGAGTTGAGACCCAGTACTTC. This encodes CASSLVAGVETQYF.

The chain combines TRBV27 with TRBJ2-7; weak D call: TRBD2 (7 bases). Germline lookup yields CDR1 MNHEY and CDR2 SMNVEV (reference sequence). V dropped 3 bases and J dropped 2 bases, with 8 bases sitting between them. The CDR3 is 13 amino acids. CDR3 sequence reads: CASSLGGPYEQYF. The CDR3, as DNA: TGTGCCAGCAGTTTGGGGGGGCCCTACGAGCAGTACTTC.

The chain couples TRBV29-1 to TRBJ2-5; D perhaps matches TRBD2 (6 bases). The CDR3 totals 13 residues. Trimming removed 4 bases at V and 3 bases at J, with 12 bases between. The germline gives CDR1 SQVTM, CDR2 ANQGSEA. CDR3 coding DNA: TGCAGCGTTGTGGGCGGGGACGAAGAGACCCAGTACTTC. As protein: CSVVGGDEETQYF.

V and J are TRBV12-2 and TRBJ2-5; TRBD2 is taken as the D call from the table, unchecked against the DNA. TRBV12-2 is assigned pseudogene status. This CDR3 contains 19 residues. The CDR3 DNA sequence: TGTGCAAGTCGCTTAGTGGGGACTAGCGGGAGGATTGGCGAAGTGACCCAGTACTTC. It codes for CASRLVGTSGRIGEVTQYF.

The rearrangement joins TRBV5-6 to TRBJ2-2; D may be TRBD2 (5 bases). Germline V gives CDR1 SGHDT, CDR2 YYEEEE. The CDR3 extends over 16 amino acids. The V end lost 1 base, the J end lost 6 bases, and 16 bases lay between the germline ends. CDR3 DNA: TGTGCCAGCAGCTTGCTAGTATCGGAGGCGTCCGGGGAGCTGTTTTTT. It codes for CASSLLVSEASGELFF.

This clone turned up a few times. The rearrangement links TRBV19 to TRBJ2-3, with TRBD2 matching 11 bases. Germline lookup yields CDR1 LNHDA and CDR2 SQIVND (reference sequence). This CDR3 is 18 amino acids long. V dropped 5 bases and J dropped 4; count of bases not matched to a gene: 14. The CDR3 loop reads CASSPLRLAGLYSDTQYF. The CDR3 region has the DNA TGTGCCAGTAGTCCCCTCAGACTAGCGGGACTATATTCAGATACGCAGTATTTT.

The chain links TRBV27 to TRBJ2-2; D is uncertain. Germline CDR1 MNHEY, CDR2 SMNVEV (reference sequence). This CDR3 has 14 amino acids. Between the trimmed V and J ends, which lost 1 base and 4 bases, there was a span of 7 bases. The CDR3, as DNA: TGTGCCAGCAGTTTATTCAGATTCACCGGGGAGCTGTTTTTT. It encodes CASSLFRFTGELFF.

The gene calls are TRBV11-2 and TRBJ2-5; D may be TRBD2 (6 bases). In germline, CDR1 is SGHAT, CDR2 FQNNGV. The CDR3 totals 14 residues. The V and J ends lost 4 bases and 5 bases respectively, with 14 bases between them. DNA of the CDR3: TGTGCCAGCAGCTCCACGGCGGGATCGGAGACCCAGTACTTC. This gives the protein CASSSTAGSETQYF.

The chain employs TRBV5-6 and TRBJ1-5, with TRBD1 matching over 7 bases. The V gene's germline CDR1 is SGHDT and CDR2 YYEEEE. The CDR3 spans 15 residues. J lost 7 bases, V lost 4 bases, and 11 bases had no gene match. The CDR3 region is CASSDNRGRHQPQHF. CDR3 in DNA: TGTGCCAGCAGCGACAACAGGGGACGGCACCAGCCCCAGCATTTT.

The CDR3, as DNA: TGCAGCGCCTCAGGGGAGGGGGTTGATACTGGAAACACCATATATTTT. It encodes CSASGEGVDTGNTIYF. V usage is TRBV29-1 and J usage is TRBJ1-3, with D perhaps TRBD1 (6 bases). Trimming removed 7 bases from V and 2 bases from J, with 21 bases in between. The germline CDR1 and CDR2 sequences are SQVTM and ANQGSEA. The CDR3 is made up of 16 amino acids.

The rearrangement links TRBV7-2 to TRBJ2-1; 11 bases line up with TRBD2. The germline V gene has CDR1 SGHTA and CDR2 FQGNSA. V was clipped by 1 base and J by 9 bases; unmatched bases: 5. This CDR3 is built from 15 residues. CDR3 region: CASSLGSGGVGEQFF. Here the CDR3 DNA reads TGTGCCAGCAGCTTAGGTAGCGGGGGGGTGGGTGAGCAGTTCTTC.

The J gene is TRBJ2-2, the V gene TRBV6-1, with TRBD1 identical over 8 bases. V shed 3 bases, J shed 7 bases, and the junction held 7 bases outside the gene matches. This CDR3 has 15 residues. Germline V gene sequence: CDR1 MNHNS, CDR2 SASEGT. Here the CDR3 reads CASSERTGLSGELFF. The CDR3, as DNA: TGTGCCAGCAGTGAGAGGACAGGGCTGAGCGGGGAGCTGTTTTTT.

This chain connects TRBV9 to TRBJ1-4; 8 bases match TRBD1. This CDR3 spans 15 amino acids. Germline loops: CDR1 SGDLS, CDR2 YYNGEE. After removal of 0 bases from V and 4 bases from J, the junction contained 2 bases not matched to a gene. The CDR3 loop is CASSVGTGINEKLFF. CDR3 bases: TGTGCCAGCAGCGTAGGGACAGGGATTAATGAAAAACTGTTTTTT.

The chain joins TRBV5-1 to TRBJ2-6, with D perhaps matching TRBD2 (5 bases). CDR1 SGHRS and CDR2 YFSETQ come from the germline V gene. The CDR3 runs to 19 residues. The ends were cut back, 2 bases at V and 0 bases at J, with 18 bases in the middle. The CDR3 is CASSFTPTPRGSGANVLTF. The CDR3 DNA reads TGCGCCAGCAGCTTTACCCCGACGCCCCGGGGCTCTGGGGCCAACGTCCTGACTTTC.